The T cell receptor beta chain described here comes from a study of control samples from healthy donors and cancer patients (dated by TCRdb to 2018 to 2021). V was cut back by 5 bases and J by 1 base, leaving a gap of 9 bases between them. Sequences MNHEY (CDR1) and SMNVEV (CDR2) are obtained from the germline V gene (reference sequence). The CDR3 numbers 14 residues from cysteine through phenylalanine. Only the CDR3 part of the read is kept: 42 bases, read in frame from the first base. Details on this clone: Its binding antigen is unknown. Base qualities are not provided; no much larger clone lies one nucleotide away.

Library creation used the immunoSEQ multiplex PCR assay. TCRdb carries this immuneACCESS record with in-frame sequences only. Its versions omit some clonotypes, under half of them owing to an unresolved V gene in the studies checked, with the rest unexplained. In this sample the table shows about 44,000 clones, around 87% of which occur a single time. Roughly a tenth of the sample goes to the ten largest clones. Sample: PBMCs. Recombination joined TRBV27 with TRBJ1-5, with the D gene too uncertain to name. This sequence originates from a woman in her sixties with lung cancer. The base sequence is TGTGCCAGCAGTCGGGTAGGGAGCAATCAGCCCCAGCATTTT. This translates into CASSRVGSNQPQHF.